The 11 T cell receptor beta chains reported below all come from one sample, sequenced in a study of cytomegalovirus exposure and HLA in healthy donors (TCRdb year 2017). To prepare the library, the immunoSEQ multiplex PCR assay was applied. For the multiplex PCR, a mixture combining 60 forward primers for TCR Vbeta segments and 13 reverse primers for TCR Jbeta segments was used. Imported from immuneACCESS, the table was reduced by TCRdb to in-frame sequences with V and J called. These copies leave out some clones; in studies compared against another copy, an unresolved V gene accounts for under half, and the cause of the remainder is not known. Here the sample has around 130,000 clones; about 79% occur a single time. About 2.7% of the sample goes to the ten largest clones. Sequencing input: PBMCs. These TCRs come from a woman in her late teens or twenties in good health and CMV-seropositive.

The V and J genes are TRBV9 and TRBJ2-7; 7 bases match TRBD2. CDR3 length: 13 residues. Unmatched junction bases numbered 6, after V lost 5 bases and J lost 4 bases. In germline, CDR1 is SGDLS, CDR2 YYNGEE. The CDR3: CASSRGVSYEQYF. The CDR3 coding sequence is TGTGCCAGCAGTCGGGGGGTATCGTACGAGCAGTACTTC.

CDR3 region: CASSSGQGADYGYTF. The CDR3 nucleotides read TGTGCCAGCAGCTCAGGACAGGGGGCGGACTATGGCTACACCTTC. This sequence joins TRBV5-4 and TRBJ1-2, with TRBD1 matching 11 bases. This CDR3 is built from 15 residues. Per germline, CDR1 SGHNT and CDR2 YYREEE (reference sequence). V lost 3 bases and J lost 3; bases outside the gene matches: 4.

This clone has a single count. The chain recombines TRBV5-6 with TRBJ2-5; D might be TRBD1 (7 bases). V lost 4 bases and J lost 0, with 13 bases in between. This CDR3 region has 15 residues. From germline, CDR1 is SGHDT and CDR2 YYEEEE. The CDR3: CASSRQGGHQETQYF. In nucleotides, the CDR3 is TGTGCCAGCAGCCGTCAGGGGGGCCACCAAGAGACCCAGTACTTC. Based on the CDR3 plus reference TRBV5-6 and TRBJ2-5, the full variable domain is DAGVTQSPTHLIKTRGQQVTLRCSPKSGHDTVSWYQQALGQGPQFIFQYYEEEERQRGNFPDRFSGHQFPNYSSELNVNALLLGDSALYLCASSRQGGHQETQYFGPGTRLLVL.

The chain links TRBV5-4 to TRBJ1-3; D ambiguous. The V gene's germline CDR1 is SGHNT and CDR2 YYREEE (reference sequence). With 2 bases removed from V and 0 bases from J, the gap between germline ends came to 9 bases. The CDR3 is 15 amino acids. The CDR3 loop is CASSFGLASGNTIYF. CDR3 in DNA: TGTGCCAGCAGCTTTGGCCTGGCCTCTGGAAACACCATATATTTT.

The CDR3, as DNA: TGTGCCAGCAGCGAGCCGGGACAGAGGTTTCAGCCCCAGCATTTT. Translated: CASSEPGQRFQPQHF. V and J are TRBV28 and TRBJ1-5; 7 positions agree with TRBD1. V lost 6 bases to trimming and J lost 6 bases; unmatched junction nucleotides: 11. The germline V gene has CDR1 MDHEN and CDR2 SYDVKM. CDR3 length: 15 amino acids.

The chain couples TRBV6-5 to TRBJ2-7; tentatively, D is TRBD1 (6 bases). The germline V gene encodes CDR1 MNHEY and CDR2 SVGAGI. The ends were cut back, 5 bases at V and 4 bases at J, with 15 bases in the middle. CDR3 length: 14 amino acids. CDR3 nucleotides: TGTGCCAGCAGTATCAGACAGGTGATTTACGAGCAGTACTTC. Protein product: CASSIRQVIYEQYF.

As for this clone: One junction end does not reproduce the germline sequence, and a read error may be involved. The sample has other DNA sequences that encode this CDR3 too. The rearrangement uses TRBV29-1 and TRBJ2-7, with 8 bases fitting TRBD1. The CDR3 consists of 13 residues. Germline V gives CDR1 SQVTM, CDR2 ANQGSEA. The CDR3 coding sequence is TGCAGCGTCACCGGGACAGGCTCCTACGAGCAGTACTTT. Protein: CSVTGTGSYEQYF.

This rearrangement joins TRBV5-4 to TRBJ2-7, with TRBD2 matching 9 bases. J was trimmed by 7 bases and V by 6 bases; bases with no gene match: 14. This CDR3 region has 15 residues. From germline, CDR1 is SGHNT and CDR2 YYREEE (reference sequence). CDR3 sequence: CASTSGVAAEVEQYF. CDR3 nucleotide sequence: TGTGCCAGCACTAGCGGGGTGGCCGCCGAGGTAGAGCAGTACTTC.

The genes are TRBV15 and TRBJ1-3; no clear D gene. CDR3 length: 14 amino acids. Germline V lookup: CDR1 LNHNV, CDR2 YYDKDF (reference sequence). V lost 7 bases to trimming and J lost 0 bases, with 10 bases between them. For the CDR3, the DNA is TGTGCCACCATGGCAGGCCACTCTGGAAACACCATATATTTT. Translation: CATMAGHSGNTIYF.

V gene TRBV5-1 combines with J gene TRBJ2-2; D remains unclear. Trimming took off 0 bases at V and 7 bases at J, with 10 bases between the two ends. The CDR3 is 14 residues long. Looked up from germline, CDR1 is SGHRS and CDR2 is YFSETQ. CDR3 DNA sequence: TGCGCCAGCAGCTTGGGCCCGGGTAACGGGGAGCTGTTTTTT. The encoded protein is CASSLGPGNGELFF.

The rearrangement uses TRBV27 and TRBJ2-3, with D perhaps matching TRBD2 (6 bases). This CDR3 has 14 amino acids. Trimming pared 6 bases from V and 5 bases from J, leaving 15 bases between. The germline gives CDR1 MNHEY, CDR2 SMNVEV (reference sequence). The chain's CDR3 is CASSLGTAGDTQYF. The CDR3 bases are TGTGCCAGCAGCCTTGGGACTGCTGGAGATACGCAGTATTTT.